The entry below describes one TCR beta chain. This clone was seen a few times. Its specific antigen is unknown. It has no much larger one-base neighbor in the sample; base qualities were not kept. The data are from a study of persistence of HIV-infected CD4 T cells (dated by TCRdb to 2018 to 2021). In the study overall: The median time the participants had spent on suppressive ART was 7 to 9 years. For the TCR cluster analysis across participants, about 8 participants were included for CMV and about 7 participants for Gag. Apart from a couple of participants who underwent leukapheresis at a single time point, peripheral blood samples of up to 180 mL were collected from participants at multiple time points. Anti-CD3/anti-CD28 stimulation activated a higher proportion of cells, with a lower memory fraction, than antigen stimulation. The study isolated CMV- and HIV-1 Gag-responding CD4+ T cells from ART-treated individuals to examine antigen-driven clonal expansion of HIV-1-infected cells. The clonality of all cells in each sorted population was measured by TCRbeta sequencing, and the clonality of infected cells was measured by proviral sequencing. Points the paper makes about the study in general: Few individuals were included in the study, and only a limited range of antigens was tested. Restriction of bulk TCR analyses to the rare CMV-responding cells that actually carried HIV-1 proviruses was not possible. TCRbeta richness in CMV- and Gag-responding cells was significantly lower than in anti-CD3/anti-CD28-responding cells; CMV-responding cells had higher oligoclonality than CD3/CD28-stimulated and Gag-responding cells. Enrichment of degenerate expanded CDR3beta sequences was found in antigen-responding cells, suggesting convergent selection of CD4+ responses to CMV and Gag. Within the same sorted populations, how oligoclonal the TCRs were correlated with how oligoclonal the proviruses were.

The sample's treatment or condition label, in plain terms: suppressive antiretroviral therapy. Cells were stimulated with anti-CD3/anti-CD28 magnetic beads as a nonspecific positive control representing the CD4+ T cell repertoire. Responding CD4+ T cells were sorted on the basis of upregulation of both CD40 ligand and CD69. Participants were HIV-1-infected adults who started suppressive ART during chronic infection. Plasma HIV-1 RNA had been undetectable (below 50 copies/mL) in participants for at least 4 years. To be included, participants needed a CD4+ T cell count above 400 cells/uL and a positive CMV serology. Before stimulation, PBMCs were isolated using density centrifugation and then depleted of CD8+ T cells. For about 17 hours, the CD8-depleted PBMCs were stimulated with anti-CD28/CD49d costimulation, a CD40-blocking antibody, and enfuvirtide to prevent new infections. Cell sorting was performed on a Beckman Coulter MoFlo Legacy or XDP sorter, and dead cells were excluded with propidium iodide. Genomic DNA was extracted with the QIAamp DNA Mini Kit for samples above one million cells, otherwise with the Quick-DNA Microprep Kit.

TCRbeta repertoires were sequenced from genomic DNA with the immunoSEQ hsTCRB assay version 4 in survey mode. For TCRbeta sequencing, genomic DNA was diluted to around 9.6 ng/uL, and up to about 1 ug was used per sample. The source study handled its data this way. TCRbeta data were analyzed in ImmunoSeq Analyzer 3.0, with diversity computed on productive nucleotide rearrangements. Using the Immunarch R package, the improved Chao index served to estimate lower-bound TCR diversity and the Gini coefficient served to estimate clonality. Different nucleotide rearrangements encoding the same CDR3beta amino acid sequence were treated as distinct clonotypes. Differential abundance analysis identified TCRbeta sequences significantly enriched in antigen-responding cells relative to anti-CD3/anti-CD28-activated cells. TCRs were clustered by predicted peptide-MHC specificity with GLIPH2, both within individual participants and across merged participant data sets. TCRdb's version of the immuneACCESS table is confined to in-frame rearrangements and falls short of the full clone set. An unresolved V gene accounts for under half of the shortfall where checked; the remainder is of unknown origin. D and trimming were read from the DNA, whereas the V and J calls and clone size are those reported in that table. The sample records roughly 43,000 clones, approximately 90% of which are singletons. The ten top clones hold 1.8% of the sample.

From V the trimming removes 3 bases and from J it removes 6 bases, while the gene matches leave 5 bases of the junction unaccounted for. The CDR3 starts with the cysteine, ends with the phenylalanine, and has 14 residues. Here the CDR3 DNA is all that survives: 42 bases in frame from base 1. CDR1 and CDR2 are drawn from the germline V gene: SGHTA, FQGNSA. This sequence uses TRBV7-2 and TRBJ1-5; a stretch of 7 junction bases matches TRBD1. The sequence was obtained from an adult man with HIV who was CMV-seropositive. Source: CD4+ T cells sorted from PBMCs after roughly 19-hour stimulation, taken from a patient who received antiretroviral therapy. Sample cell subset or site, as interpreted from the label and publication: CD40L+CD69+ CD4 T cells responding to anti-CD3/anti-CD28 beads, representing the overall repertoire. For the CDR3, the sequence is CASSFGQGGQPQHF. DNA sequence: TGTGCCAGCAGCTTCGGGCAGGGGGGTCAGCCCCAGCATTTT.